This T cell receptor (beta chain) comes out of a study of T cell responses to AZD1222 COVID-19 vaccine. The repertoire was sequenced with immunoSEQ multiplex PCR; TCRdb's copy has only in-frame clones and lacks some. The sample holds about 160,000 clones, about 90% seen once. Germline V gene lookup returns CDR1 MRHNA and CDR2 SNTAGT. This CDR3 comprises 15 residues. The V end was cut by 3 bases, the J end by 4 bases, with 13 bases between. Note on this clone: What it binds is not known.

General study findings and limits: Variant regions that are unmutated are reportedly the target of nearly half of spike-specific TCRs. The study found Spike-specific TCR breadth and depth rose after two AZD1222 doses. Donors were largely white British and mainly female; clonal diversity was possibly underestimated. Among those given AZD1222, only 6 or 7 were seropositive at baseline.

The J gene is TRBJ2-1, the V gene TRBV6-4; D is possibly TRBD1 (6 bases). This clonotype was obtained from an adult in good health. The sample was peripheral blood, taken on day 0 of MenACWY control vaccination. This CDR3 reads CASSEQQGSYNEQFF. Here the CDR3 DNA reads TGTGCCAGCAGTGAGCAACAGGGATCTTACAATGAGCAGTTCTTC.